Listed here are 21 T cell receptor beta chains from one sample, sequenced in a study of OX40 agonist ivuxolimab in advanced cancers. Produced via immunoSEQ multiplex PCR; TCRdb's table is partial and in-frame only. The data show 75,000 to 100,000 clones, with more than 90% seen just once and around 3.3% held by the top ten. Specimen: CD4+ or CD8+ T cells sorted from blood, collected in a trial of the OX40 agonist ivuxolimab. The receptors originated from an adult with an advanced solid tumor such as melanoma, head and neck, liver or kidney cancer.

The rearrangement joins TRBV7-2 to TRBJ2-5, with 10 positions matching TRBD1. Germline V gene data show CDR1 as SGHTA and CDR2 as FQGNSA. V lost 6 bases, J lost 4 bases, and 8 bases stayed unmatched. This CDR3 comprises 15 residues. CDR3 coding DNA: TGTGCCAGCAGACTTCGGGACAGGGGTACAGAGACCCAGTACTTC. Amino acid sequence: CASRLRDRGTETQYF.

This chain uses TRBV28 with TRBJ1-5; D gene unclear. The germline V and J ends were trimmed by 4 bases and 0 bases, with 13 bases remaining between them. The germline V gene has CDR1 MDHEN and CDR2 SYDVKM. The CDR3 contains 16 residues. The CDR3 DNA sequence: TGTGCCAGCAGTTCCCCGGCAGAGTATAGCAATCAGCCCCAGCATTTT. Its translation: CASSSPAEYSNQPQHF.

The CDR3 here is CASSLGPGLSYEQYF. CDR3 bases: TGTGCCAGCAGTTTAGGTCCGGGGCTCTCCTACGAGCAGTACTTC. The rearrangement joins TRBV27 to TRBJ2-7; D may correspond to TRBD1 or TRBD2 (5 bases each). This CDR3 is 15 amino acids long. Trimming removed 2 bases at V and 0 bases at J, with 11 bases between. Germline V CDR1 and CDR2: MNHEY, SMNVEV (reference sequence).

The chain joins TRBV27 to TRBJ1-4; 7 bases are shared with TRBD1. Germline CDR1 and CDR2: MNHEY and SMNVEV (reference sequence). The CDR3 runs 15 residues. With V trimmed by 5 bases and J by 2 bases, 5 bases remained unmatched. The CDR3 loop is CASSPYRGTNEKLFF. CDR3 nucleotides: TGTGCCAGCAGTCCATACAGGGGTACTAATGAAAAACTGTTTTTT. Full variable domain (missing parts from reference TRBV27 and TRBJ1-4): EAQVTQNPRYLITVTGKKLTVTCSQNMNHEYMSWYRQDPGLGLRQIYYSMNVEVTDKGDVPEGYKVSRKEKRNFPLILESPSPNQTSLYFCASSPYRGTNEKLFFGSGTQLSVL.

The gene calls are TRBV27 and TRBJ2-7, with D possibly matching TRBD2 (7 bases). The CDR3 extends over 16 amino acids. The germline V gene has CDR1 MNHEY and CDR2 SMNVEV (reference sequence). The ends were cut back, 0 bases at V and 2 bases at J, with 14 bases in the middle. CDR3 in amino acids: CASSLSSRGATYEQYF. The CDR3 bases are TGTGCCAGCAGTTTATCGTCTCGGGGGGCGACCTACGAGCAGTACTTC.

The J gene is TRBJ2-5, the V gene TRBV11-2; D perhaps matches TRBD2 (6 bases). The CDR3 has 17 residues. V was pared by 5 bases and J by 2 bases, with 21 bases between. Per the germline V gene, CDR1 is SGHAT and CDR2 is FQNNGV. CDR3 DNA sequence: TGTGCCAGCAGCCGGGAGTTGCAGGGCCTTGATCAAGAGACCCAGTACTTC. This encodes CASSRELQGLDQETQYF.

V and J are TRBV18 and TRBJ1-1; 8 bases match TRBD1. The CDR3 contains 13 residues. CDR1 KGHSH and CDR2 LQKENI come from the germline V gene. V shed 6 bases, J shed 5 bases, and the junction held 5 bases outside the gene matches. DNA of the CDR3: TGTGCCAGCTCGGCAGGGGGCATTACTGAAGCTTTCTTT. This gives the protein CASSAGGITEAFF.

The J gene is TRBJ2-3, the V gene TRBV27; D might be TRBD1 (5 bases). The CDR3 has 15 residues. CDR1 and CDR2 from the germline V gene are MNHEY and SMNVEV (reference sequence). With 3 bases removed from V and 2 bases from J, the gap between germline ends came to 12 bases. CDR3 sequence reads: CASSFGWGSTDTQYF. CDR3 coding DNA: TGTGCCAGCAGTTTCGGGTGGGGCTCCACAGATACGCAGTATTTT.

This clone showed up just once. The J gene is TRBJ2-5, the V gene TRBV6-5; D is ambiguous. CDR1 is MNHEY, CDR2 SVGAGI, per germline. The CDR3 has 15 amino acids. V was shortened by 0 bases and J by 5 bases, with 13 bases between the two germline ends. The chain's CDR3 is CASSYSLGSKETQYF. CDR3 DNA: TGTGCCAGCAGTTACTCGCTGGGGTCAAAGGAGACCCAGTACTTC.

This chain connects TRBV4-1 to TRBJ1-1; no clear D. CDR1 is MGHRA and CDR2 is YSYEKL in the germline V gene. The CDR3 runs 15 residues. Trimming shortened V by 1 base and J by 1 base, and 10 bases separated the two germline ends. The CDR3 loop reads CASSQVKSGNTEAFF. The CDR3 nucleotides read TGCGCCAGCAGCCAAGTTAAATCAGGGAACACTGAAGCTTTCTTT.

The genes are TRBV9 and TRBJ2-2; 9 bases align to TRBD1. Germline loops: CDR1 SGDLS, CDR2 YYNGEE. This CDR3 has 16 amino acids. Trimming cost V 4 bases and J 1 base; bases outside gene matches: 5. For the CDR3, the DNA is TGTGCCAGCAGCCCGACAGGGGGTTTGAACACCGGGGAGCTGTTTTTT. Translated: CASSPTGGLNTGELFF.

The chain links TRBV6-5 to TRBJ1-2, with D maybe TRBD1 (6 bases). The germline CDR1 and CDR2 sequences are MNHEY and SVGAGI. With 0 bases removed from V and 4 bases from J, the gap between germline ends came to 9 bases. CDR3 length: 14 amino acids. CDR3 nucleotide sequence: TGTGCCAGCAGTTACTCACCGGGGGCCTATGGCTACACCTTC. It is translated as CASSYSPGAYGYTF.

The chain employs TRBV28 and TRBJ1-6; unclear D gene. CDR3 length: 14 amino acids. V was clipped by 6 bases and J by 6 bases, with 12 bases between them. Germline V gene lookup returns CDR1 MDHEN and CDR2 SYDVKM. The chain's CDR3 is CASSHPGPNSPLHF. The CDR3 DNA reads TGTGCCAGCAGCCACCCTGGCCCTAATTCACCCCTCCACTTT.

The chain is built from TRBV7-8 and TRBJ1-5; D is ambiguous. The CDR3 length is 15 residues. The germline CDR1 and CDR2 sequences are SGHVS and FQNEAQ. V lost 1 base and J 0 bases, leaving 7 bases between the germline ends. The CDR3 loop is CASSLERGSNQPQHF. For the CDR3, the DNA is TGTGCCAGCAGCTTAGAACGGGGTAGCAATCAGCCCCAGCATTTT.

The V and J genes are TRBV27 and TRBJ1-1, with D uncertain. The V end was cut by 8 bases, the J end by 3 bases, with 19 bases between. Germline loops: CDR1 MNHEY, CDR2 SMNVEV (reference sequence). The CDR3 totals 15 residues. The CDR3 DNA reads as TGTGCCAGCTTTAAGGTTAGGCTGTCGGACACTGAAGCTTTCTTT. This codes for CASFKVRLSDTEAFF.

The J gene is TRBJ2-7, the V gene TRBV9; 11 nucleotides match TRBD1. Germline CDR1 reads SGDLS; CDR2 reads YYNGEE. The CDR3 is 14 amino acids. The J segment lost 5 bases and the V segment lost 1 base, leaving 2 bases of the junction unmatched. CDR3 sequence: CASSVSDRGHEQYF. In DNA, the CDR3 is TGTGCCAGCAGCGTATCGGACAGGGGGCACGAGCAGTACTTC. The entire variable domain, with the rest obtained from reference TRBV9 and TRBJ2-7, is as follows: DSGVTQTPKHLITATGQRVTLRCSPRSGDLSVYWYQQSLDQGLQFLIQYYNGEERAKGNILERFSAQQFPDLHSELNLSSLELGDSALYFCASSVSDRGHEQYFGPGTRLTVT.

This chain links TRBV19 with TRBJ1-5, with D uncertain. The V end was cut by 3 bases, the J end by 6 bases, with 15 bases between. This CDR3 is built from 15 residues. Germline CDR1 LNHDA, CDR2 SQIVND (reference sequence). DNA for the CDR3: TGTGCCAGTAGTATCGAGATGGAGTACGGTCAGCCCCAGCATTTT. Protein product: CASSIEMEYGQPQHF.

The chain recombines TRBV28 with TRBJ2-5; D unresolved. Deletions cut 7 bases from V and 0 bases from J, with 9 bases between. The germline V gene encodes CDR1 MDHEN and CDR2 SYDVKM. The length of the CDR3 is 13 residues. This CDR3 reads CASNWSDQETQYF. CDR3 nucleotide sequence: TGTGCCAGCAACTGGTCGGACCAAGAGACCCAGTACTTC. Drawing the rest from reference TRBV28 and TRBJ2-5, the complete variable domain is DVKVTQSSRYLVKRTGEKVFLECVQDMDHENMFWYRQDPGLGLRLIYFSYDVKMKEKGDIPEGYSVSREKKERFSLILESASTNQTSMYLCASNWSDQETQYFGPGTRLLVL.

This chain connects TRBV27 to TRBJ1-1; no firm D call. Trimming took off 2 bases at V and 4 bases at J, with 8 bases between the two ends. The CDR3 extends over 13 amino acids. In germline, CDR1 is MNHEY, CDR2 SMNVEV (reference sequence). The CDR3 DNA reads as TGTGCCAGCAGTTTAGGGGATGGCACTGAAGCTTTCTTT. Translated, it gives CASSLGDGTEAFF.

The chain combines TRBV19 with TRBJ2-3; the D gene is possibly TRBD1 (6 bases). The CDR3 sequence is 16 residues long. Trimming removed 3 bases from V and 5 bases from J, with 18 bases in between. Germline loops: CDR1 LNHDA, CDR2 SQIVND (reference sequence). The CDR3 spells CASSMGAGVFGDTQYF. In DNA, the CDR3 is TGTGCCAGTAGTATGGGGGCAGGGGTGTTTGGAGATACGCAGTATTTT.

J is TRBJ2-7 and V is TRBV10-3, with D perhaps matching TRBD1 (5 bases). V was cut by 3 bases and J by 3 bases, with 12 bases left in between. Per the germline V gene, CDR1 is ENHRY and CDR2 is SYGVKD. The CDR3 consists of 14 residues. CDR3 DNA: TGTGCCATCAGTGAAAGGCAGGGTGGCTACGAGCAGTACTTC. It yields the protein CAISERQGGYEQYF.